These 20 T cell receptor beta chains came from one sample sequenced in a study of T cells in Graves' hyperthyroidism and ophthalmopathy. Researchers amplified the TCR beta CDR3 regions from RNA transcripts. HTBI primers drove first-round RT-PCR of the TCR CDR3. TCRdb itself ran the multiplex PCR reads through MiXCR, one entry per CDR3 protein. The sample lists about 400,000 distinct CDR3 sequences, under 15% seen once, with approximately 32% in the top ten. Material: blood. These TCRs come from a woman in her twenties or thirties with Graves' hyperthyroidism.

This clonotype occurred a few times. The rearrangement joins TRBV29-1 to TRBJ2-5, with D possibly being TRBD1 (6 bases). CDR3 size: 12 residues. The germline gives CDR1 SQVTM, CDR2 ANQGSEA. Trimming left V 2 bases short and J 5 bases short, with 9 bases between. The CDR3 loop is CSVERGSETQYF. The DNA of the CDR3 is TGCAGCGTTGAAAGGGGGTCGGAGACCCAGTACTTC.

This clonotype appeared many times. The genes are TRBV28 and TRBJ1-2, with 12 bases that match TRBD1. Germline CDR1 is MDHEN and CDR2 is SYDVKM. The length of the CDR3 is 13 residues. The ends lost 6 bases at V and 8 bases at J; junction bases unmatched: 4. The CDR3 DNA reads as TGTGCCAGCAGGGGACAGGGGGCGCAAGGCTACACCTTC. This translates into CASRGQGAQGYTF.

This clonotype was observed a handful of times. The junction shows a germline mismatch at one end, possibly a read error. The chain links TRBV11-2 to TRBJ1-3; D gene unclear. Germline CDR1 SGHAT, CDR2 FQNNGV. This CDR3 has 17 residues. CDR3 sequence reads: CASSLGRSITSGNTIYF. In nucleotides, the CDR3 is TGTGCCAGCAGCTTAGGGCGGTCTATTACCTCTGGGAACACCATATATTTT.

The rearrangement joins TRBV10-3 to TRBJ1-2, with a weak D call TRBD1 (5 bases). The CDR3 consists of 14 residues. Germline CDR1 ENHRY, CDR2 SYGVKD. The V and J ends lost 0 bases and 1 base respectively, with 6 bases between them. The CDR3 loop reads CAISESGGNYGYTF. In DNA form, the CDR3 reads TGTGCCATCAGTGAGTCTGGGGGTAACTATGGCTACACCTTC.

This chain uses TRBV20-1 with TRBJ1-2, with 9 positions matching TRBD1. Germline V gives CDR1 DFQATT, CDR2 SNEGSKA (reference sequence). V lost 5 bases and J lost 6; bases outside the gene matches: 7. The CDR3 runs 13 residues. This CDR3 reads CSAWDRVGDGYTF. The CDR3 nucleotides are TGCAGTGCTTGGGACAGGGTAGGAGATGGCTACACCTTC.

Many counts were recorded for this clonotype. This rearrangement joins TRBV18 to TRBJ1-4; D unclear. In germline, CDR1 is KGHSH, CDR2 LQKENI. Between the trimmed V and J ends, which lost 2 bases and 13 bases, there was a span of 17 bases. This CDR3 is 14 amino acids long. The CDR3 DNA is TGTGCCAGCTCACCAGGCGGAGGTGTGTGGAGACTGTTTTTT. This translates into CASSPGGGVWRLFF.

This clonotype was detected many times. The chain links TRBV28 to TRBJ2-1; D not certain. This CDR3 region has 15 residues. With 7 bases removed from V and 0 bases from J, the gap between germline ends came to 13 bases. Looked up from germline, CDR1 is MDHEN and CDR2 is SYDVKM. The CDR3 nucleotides are TGTGCCAGCACCCGGGCCCGCAGCTCCTACAATGAGCAGTTCTTC. It translates to CASTRARSSYNEQFF.

The rearrangement links TRBV14 to TRBJ1-4; no firm D call. CDR3 length: 17 residues. V lost 0 bases to trimming and J lost 3 bases, with 14 bases between them. Germline-derived CDR1 and CDR2 are SGHDN and FVKESK. The CDR3 DNA reads as TGTGCCAGCAGCCAAGAAGAGAAGGTAGTCGCTAATGAAAAACTGTTTTTT. It translates to CASSQEEKVVANEKLFF.

The chain uses TRBV28 and TRBJ2-6; the D call may be TRBD1 or TRBD2 (5 bases each). CDR3 length: 17 residues. With 5 bases removed from V and 0 bases from J, the gap between germline ends came to 14 bases. CDR1 is MDHEN, CDR2 SYDVKM, per germline. The CDR3 loop is CASSPPGTDSGANVLTF. The CDR3 nucleotides read TGTGCCAGCAGTCCCCCTGGGACGGACTCTGGGGCCAACGTCCTGACTTTC.

This clonotype occurred many times. The rearrangement links TRBV28 to TRBJ2-7; no definite D call. The ends were cut back, 5 bases at V and 1 base at J, with 12 bases in the middle. Germline CDR1 is MDHEN and CDR2 is SYDVKM. The CDR3 extends over 14 amino acids. CDR3 nucleotides: TGTGCCAGCAGTCTCCCGGGCGGTTCCTACGAGCAGTACTTC. Translating it yields CASSLPGGSYEQYF.

This clonotype was detected many times. The chain uses TRBV7-9 and TRBJ2-7; D is tentatively TRBD1 or TRBD2 (7 bases each). The CDR3 sequence is 15 residues long. The germline gives CDR1 SEHNR, CDR2 FQNEAQ (reference sequence). V was clipped by 6 bases and J by 2 bases, with 17 bases between them. CDR3 in amino acids: CASSSGGGLTYEQYF. CDR3 coding DNA: TGTGCCAGCAGTTCAGGGGGGGGGCTCACCTACGAGCAGTACTTC.

There are many counts of this clonotype. This chain connects TRBV7-9 to TRBJ2-5; D call uncertain. Germline CDR1 reads SEHNR; CDR2 reads FQNEAQ (reference sequence). This CDR3 region has 17 residues. The V end lost 1 base, the J end lost 1 base, and 16 bases lay between the germline ends. The CDR3 region has the DNA TGTGCCAGCAGCTTAGTGACTCCCGATCCCCTCCAAGAGACCCAGTACTTC. It translates to CASSLVTPDPLQETQYF.

This clonotype was recorded many times. This sequence joins TRBV3-1 and TRBJ2-2, with TRBD1 matching over 9 bases. The CDR3 length is 13 residues. Per germline, CDR1 LGHDT and CDR2 YNNKEL (reference sequence). The V segment lost 6 bases and the J segment 7 bases; nucleotides outside the gene matches: 3. As DNA, the CDR3 is TGTGCCAGCAGAGGACAGGGGTTCGGGGAGCTGTTTTTT. This encodes CASRGQGFGELFF.

This clonotype has more than one count but fewer than ten. DNA for the CDR3: TGTGCCAGCAGTGGGGAAAAACTGTTTTTT. Protein product: CASSGEKLFF. This chain joins TRBV28 and TRBJ1-4; no clear D. Between the trimmed V and J ends, which lost 5 bases and 8 bases, there was a span of 3 bases. The germline CDR1 and CDR2 sequences are MDHEN and SYDVKM. CDR3 size: 10 residues.

The chain links TRBV5-5 to TRBJ2-3, with D unclear. Germline V CDR1 and CDR2: SGHKS, YYEKEE (reference sequence). CDR3 size: 14 residues. The V gene lost 7 bases and the J gene lost 1 base, with 13 bases spanning the gap. The DNA of the CDR3 is TGTGCCAGCCATAAAGGAACAGGCACAGATACGCAGTATTTT. Amino acids: CASHKGTGTDTQYF.

This clonotype has ten or more counts. The chain joins TRBV18 to TRBJ1-1; no definite D call. CDR3 length: 13 residues. Trimming removed 6 bases at V and 0 bases at J, with 8 bases between. The germline CDR1 and CDR2 sequences are KGHSH and LQKENI. The CDR3: CASSEGMNTEAFF. The CDR3 DNA is TGTGCCAGCTCTGAAGGGATGAACACTGAAGCTTTCTTT.

This clonotype showed up just a few times. This chain connects TRBV7-2 to TRBJ2-3; 10 nucleotides agree with TRBD2. Germline V gene data show CDR1 as SGHTA and CDR2 as FQGNSA. The V and J ends lost 8 bases and 2 bases, in that order; junction bases with no gene match: 7. The CDR3 covers 15 residues. The CDR3 spells CASHSSGSVTDTQYF. CDR3 DNA: TGTGCCAGCCACTCTAGCGGGAGCGTCACAGATACGCAGTATTTT.

This clonotype was observed a handful of times. The chain joins TRBV20-1 to TRBJ2-5, with D perhaps matching TRBD1 or TRBD2 (5 bases each). Trimming removed 5 bases at V and 3 bases at J, with 13 bases between. The CDR3 spans 13 residues. Per the germline V gene, CDR1 is DFQATT and CDR2 is SNEGSKA (reference sequence). DNA for the CDR3: TGCAGTGCTGGTCCGGGACCCGAAGAGACCCAGTACTTC. Protein: CSAGPGPEETQYF.

This clonotype was observed a handful of times. In DNA, the CDR3 is TGCAGCGTTGTCGGGGACGCGGGAGAGACCCAGTACTTC. Its protein is CSVVGDAGETQYF. This chain uses TRBV29-1 with TRBJ2-5; D possibly matches TRBD1 or TRBD2 (5 bases each). V lost 4 bases and J lost 4, with 13 bases in between. The CDR3 sequence is 13 residues long. Per the germline V gene, CDR1 is SQVTM and CDR2 is ANQGSEA.

This clonotype occurred a few times. This sequence joins TRBV12-3 or TRBV12-4 and TRBJ1-6; 9 positions agree with TRBD1. The CDR3 is 18 residues long. V shed 4 bases and J 2 bases; nucleotides not matched to a gene: 9. CDR3: CASSSRDREVTYNSPLHF. In nucleotides, the CDR3 is TGTGCCAGCAGTTCCCGGGACAGGGAGGTCACCTATAATTCACCCCTCCACTTT.